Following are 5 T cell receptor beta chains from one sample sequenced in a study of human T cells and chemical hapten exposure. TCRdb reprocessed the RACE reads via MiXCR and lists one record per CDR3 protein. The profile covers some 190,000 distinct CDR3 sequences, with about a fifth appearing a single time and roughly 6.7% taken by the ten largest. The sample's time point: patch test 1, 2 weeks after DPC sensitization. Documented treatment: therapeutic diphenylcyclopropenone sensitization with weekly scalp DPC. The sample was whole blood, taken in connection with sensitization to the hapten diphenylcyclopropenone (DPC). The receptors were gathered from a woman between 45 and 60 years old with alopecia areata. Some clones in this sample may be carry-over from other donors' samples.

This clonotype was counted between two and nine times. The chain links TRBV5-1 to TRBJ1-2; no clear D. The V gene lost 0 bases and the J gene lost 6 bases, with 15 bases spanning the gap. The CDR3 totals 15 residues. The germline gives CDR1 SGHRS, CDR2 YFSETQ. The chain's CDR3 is CASSLDFVDLNGYTF. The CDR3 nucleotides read TGCGCCAGCAGCTTGGATTTCGTTGACCTAAATGGCTACACCTTC.

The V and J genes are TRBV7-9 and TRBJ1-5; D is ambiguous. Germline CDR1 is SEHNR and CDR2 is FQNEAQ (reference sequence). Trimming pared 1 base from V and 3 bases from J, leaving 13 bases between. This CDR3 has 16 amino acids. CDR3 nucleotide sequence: TGTGCCAGCAGCTTAGGTAGTGGCAGTAACAATCAGCCCCAGCATTTT. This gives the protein CASSLGSGSNNQPQHF.

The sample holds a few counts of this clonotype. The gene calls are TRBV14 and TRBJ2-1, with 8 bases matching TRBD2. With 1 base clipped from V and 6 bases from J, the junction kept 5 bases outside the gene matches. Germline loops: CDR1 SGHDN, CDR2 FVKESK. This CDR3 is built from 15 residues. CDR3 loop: CASSQALAGLNEQFF. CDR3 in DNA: TGTGCCAGCAGCCAAGCGCTAGCGGGTCTCAATGAGCAGTTCTTC.

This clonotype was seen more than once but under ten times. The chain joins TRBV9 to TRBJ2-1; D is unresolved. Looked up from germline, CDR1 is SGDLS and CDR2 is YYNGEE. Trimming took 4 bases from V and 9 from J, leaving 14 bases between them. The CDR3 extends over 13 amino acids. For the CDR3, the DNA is TGTGCCAGCAGCCTCACAGTGGGCGGTGAGCAGTTCTTC. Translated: CASSLTVGGEQFF.

CDR3 DNA sequence: TGTGCCAGCAGCCCGGGCCCGCGGGGTCGGTACAATGAGCAGTTCTTC. Translated, it gives CASSPGPRGRYNEQFF. The V and J genes are TRBV14 and TRBJ2-1, with D perhaps matching TRBD2 (6 bases). V was trimmed by 4 bases and J by 4 bases, leaving 17 bases between them. Looked up from germline, CDR1 is SGHDN and CDR2 is FVKESK. This CDR3 spans 16 amino acids.